The source of this TCR beta chain is a study of beta chain features in type 1 diabetes. V shed 7 bases, J shed 6 bases, and the junction held 3 bases outside the gene matches. Germline values: CDR1 SQVTM, CDR2 ANQGSEA. The CDR3 contains 11 residues. Study-wide points: Significant though moderate, a shortening of TCRB CDR3s appeared in all four CD4+ subsets of Type 1 diabetes patients. Cells expressing TCR highly could be over-represented by cDNA sequencing. When VDJ junctions were examined, type 1 diabetes patients showed fewer insertions and more deletions. Compared with healthy donors, patients appeared to share more similar naive, central memory and regulatory TCRB repertoires.

The sequenced template was cDNA made from the entire isolated RNA. Measured with immunoSEQ multiplex PCR; TCRdb has only the in-frame clones, and not every one. Seen here are about 620,000 clones, roughly a sixth observed once, and the top ten hold about 0.086%. This clone was detected a few times. Its target is unknown. Input material: naive CD4+ T cells from blood. This TCR derives from a man aged 18 to 29 in good health. The rearrangement uses TRBV29-1 and TRBJ1-2, with 9 bases lining up with TRBD1. CDR3 coding DNA: TGCAGCGACGGGACAGGGCATGGCTACACCTTC. Translation: CSDGTGHGYTF.